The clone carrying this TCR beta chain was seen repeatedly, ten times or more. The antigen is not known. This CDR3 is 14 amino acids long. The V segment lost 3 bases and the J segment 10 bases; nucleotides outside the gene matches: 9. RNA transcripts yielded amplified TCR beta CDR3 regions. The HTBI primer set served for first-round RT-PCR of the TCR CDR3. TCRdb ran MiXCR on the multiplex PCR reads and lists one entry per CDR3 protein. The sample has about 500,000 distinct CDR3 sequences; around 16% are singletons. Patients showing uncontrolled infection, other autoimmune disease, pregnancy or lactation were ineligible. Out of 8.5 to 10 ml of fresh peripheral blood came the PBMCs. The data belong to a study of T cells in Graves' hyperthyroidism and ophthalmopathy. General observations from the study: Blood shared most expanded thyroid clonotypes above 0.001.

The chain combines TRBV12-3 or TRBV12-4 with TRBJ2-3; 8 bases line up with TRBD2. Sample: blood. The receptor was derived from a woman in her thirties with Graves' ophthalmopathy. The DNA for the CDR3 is TGTGCCAGCAGTTTCAGCGGGAGTTGGTTTGCGCAGTATTTT. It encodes CASSFSGSWFAQYF.